The 18 T cell receptor beta chains below were found in one sample sequenced in a study of blood T cell repertoires in COVID-19. The data were produced by immunoSEQ multiplex PCR, yet TCRdb's version contains in-frame clones alone and is incomplete. Of approximately 190,000 clones listed, roughly 87% were seen once; the top ten hold 5.5% to 7.5%. Specimen: peripheral blood. The origin of the receptors is a woman aged 40-49 years with acute or convalescent COVID-19.

The chain employs TRBV10-3 and TRBJ2-3; TRBD2 might be the D (7 bases). Germline V gene data show CDR1 as ENHRY and CDR2 as SYGVKD. This CDR3 has 14 residues. The ends were cut back, 0 bases at V and 8 bases at J, with 12 bases in the middle. The CDR3 sequence is CAISESGGGGTQYF. The CDR3 nucleotides read TGTGCCATCAGTGAGTCGGGAGGGGGGGGTACGCAGTATTTT.

V and J are TRBV5-1 and TRBJ2-1, with TRBD2 matching over 13 bases. Germline CDR1 reads SGHRS; CDR2 reads YFSETQ. V was clipped by 4 bases and J by 10 bases; unmatched bases: 8. This CDR3 has 15 residues. The CDR3 sequence: CASSIGLAGVEEQFF. The CDR3 DNA reads as TGCGCCAGCAGCATAGGACTAGCGGGAGTAGAGGAGCAGTTCTTC.

In its sample, this clone was seen many times. The chain links TRBV10-1 to TRBJ1-2; D is possibly TRBD1 (5 bases). This CDR3 is 15 amino acids long. With 6 bases removed from V and 3 bases from J, the gap between germline ends came to 17 bases. Germline CDR1 is WNHNN and CDR2 is SYGVQD (reference sequence). CDR3 loop: CASRGSGLPDYGYTF. As DNA, the CDR3 is TGCGCCAGCAGGGGGTCGGGACTCCCCGACTATGGCTACACCTTC.

The V gene is TRBV6-5, the J gene TRBJ1-3; D remains ambiguous. CDR1 is MNHEY and CDR2 is SVGAGI in the germline V gene. Trimming left V 0 bases short and J 0 bases short, with 9 bases between. There are 16 residues in the CDR3. CDR3: CASSYSYAGSGNTIYF. The CDR3 DNA sequence: TGTGCCAGCAGTTACTCGTATGCAGGCTCTGGAAACACCATATATTTT.

J is TRBJ2-3 and V is TRBV19; TRBD2 matches 11 bases. From germline, CDR1 is LNHDA and CDR2 SQIVND (reference sequence). V trimming: 4 bases; J trimming: 4 bases; junction bases outside the gene matches: 7. This CDR3 has 16 residues. Here the CDR3 reads CASSKHLAGGADTQYF. In DNA, the CDR3 is TGTGCCAGTAGTAAGCACCTAGCGGGAGGTGCAGATACGCAGTATTTT.

This clone was detected only a few times. The V call is TRBV14, the J call TRBJ1-1; D gene ambiguous. This CDR3 is 13 amino acids long. CDR1 and CDR2 (germline): SGHDN, FVKESK. V lost 5 bases to trimming and J lost 2 bases, with 9 bases between them. As DNA, the CDR3 is TGTGCCAGCAGCGTCCAGTATAACACTGAAGCTTTCTTT. This translates into CASSVQYNTEAFF.

The CDR3 DNA reads as TGTGCCAGCAGTGCGGTGCGGGAAGGGGTCGCCTACGAGCAGTACTTC. It translates to CASSAVREGVAYEQYF. V is TRBV2 and J is TRBJ2-7; D is possibly TRBD2 (6 bases). CDR3 length equals 16 residues. Trimming left V 4 bases short and J 2 bases short, with 18 bases between. Germline assignment: CDR1 SNHLY and CDR2 FYNNEI. Complete variable domain (other parts from reference TRBV2 and TRBJ2-7): EPEVTQTPSHQVTQMGQEVILRCVPISNHLYFYWYRQILGQKVEFLVSFYNNEISEKSEIFDDQFSVERPDGSNFTLKIRSTKLEDSAMYFCASSAVREGVAYEQYFGPGTRLTVT.

The chain employs TRBV2 and TRBJ1-2; D is unresolved. CDR1 and CDR2 from the germline V gene are SNHLY and FYNNEI. Trimming pared 4 bases from V and 8 bases from J, leaving 20 bases between. The CDR3 extends over 15 amino acids. The DNA for the CDR3 is TGTGCCAGCAGTGTAAGGCCGGCTCCCACGGGGGGCTACACCTTC. Translation: CASSVRPAPTGGYTF.

CDR3 loop: CASSYRDRSYNEQFF. CDR3 DNA sequence: TGTGCCAGCTCGTACCGGGACAGGTCCTACAATGAGCAGTTCTTC. The rearrangement links TRBV25-1 to TRBJ2-1; TRBD1 matches at 8 bases. CDR1 and CDR2 (germline): MGHDK, SYGVNS. There are 15 residues in the CDR3. J lost 1 base, V lost 8 bases, and 7 bases had no gene match.

J is TRBJ1-5 and V is TRBV21-1. TRBV21-1 is described as a pseudogene. CDR3 size: 19 residues. Here the CDR3 DNA reads TGTGCCAGCAGCAAAGAGGCGGGACGGGATATAATGGGCAATCAGCCCCAGCATTTT. It yields the protein CASSKEAGRDIMGNQPQHF.

This chain uses TRBV6-1 with TRBJ2-4, with D tentatively TRBD1 (7 bases). CDR3 length: 15 amino acids. Per germline, CDR1 MNHNS and CDR2 SASEGT. The V and J ends lost 3 bases and 4 bases respectively, with 13 bases between them. The CDR3, as DNA: TGTGCCAGCAGTGATGCGACAGGGAGGAAAAACATTCAGTACTTC. Amino acids: CASSDATGRKNIQYF.

This clone was found once. This specimen includes other DNA sequences encoding the same CDR3. The chain recombines TRBV28 with TRBJ1-2; perhaps TRBD1 as D (5 bases). The CDR3 length is 11 residues. CDR1 is MDHEN, CDR2 SYDVKM, per germline. Trimming took 6 bases from V and 4 from J, leaving 6 bases between them. The CDR3 protein is CASRGGYGYTF. The CDR3 DNA reads as TGTGCCAGCAGGGGGGGCTATGGCTACACCTTC.

This clone appeared once. The V and J genes are TRBV7-9 and TRBJ2-3, with 7 positions matching TRBD2. Germline V gives CDR1 SEHNR, CDR2 FQNEAQ (reference sequence). This CDR3 has 15 residues. Trimming took 1 base from V and 1 from J; bases not matched to a gene: 2. In DNA form, the CDR3 reads TGTGCCAGCAGCTTAGGGAGCGGGGGCACAGATACGCAGTATTTT. It translates to CASSLGSGGTDTQYF.

The V gene is TRBV3-1 (or the pseudogene TRBV3-2), the J gene TRBJ2-2; D possibly corresponds to TRBD2 (5 bases). This CDR3 region has 13 residues. Trimming shortened V by 7 bases and J by 10 bases, and 16 bases separated the two germline ends. Germline lookup yields CDR1 LGHDT and CDR2 YNNKEL (reference sequence). The CDR3 reads CASMRAGEEELFF. CDR3 DNA sequence: TGTGCCAGCATGAGGGCAGGTGAGGAGGAGCTGTTTTTT.

The V and J genes are TRBV27 and TRBJ2-5; 9 positions match TRBD1. V was pared by 4 bases and J by 5 bases, with 8 bases of the junction left unmatched. CDR3 size: 15 residues. CDR1 is MNHEY, CDR2 SMNVEV, per germline (reference sequence). The CDR3 sequence: CASSSGQGEGETQYF. Here the CDR3 DNA reads TGTGCCAGCAGTTCGGGACAGGGAGAGGGGGAGACCCAGTACTTC.

The V and J genes are TRBV28 and TRBJ1-5, with D tentatively TRBD1 (5 bases). The CDR3 is 15 residues long. Germline values: CDR1 MDHEN, CDR2 SYDVKM. Trimming removed 7 bases from V and 4 bases from J, with 17 bases in between. The CDR3 loop is CASTFLLGGNQPQHF. CDR3 nucleotides: TGTGCCAGCACCTTCCTACTGGGGGGGAATCAGCCCCAGCATTTT.

The V gene is TRBV7-2, the J gene TRBJ1-1; D gene ambiguous. CDR1 and CDR2 from the germline V gene are SGHTA and FQGNSA. Trimming shortened V by 2 bases and J by 7 bases, and 14 bases separated the two germline ends. The CDR3 runs 14 residues. The CDR3 DNA reads as TGTGCCAGCAGCTTATCCTTGGGTAGCGGTGAAGCTTTCTTT. This codes for CASSLSLGSGEAFF.

The chain joins TRBV28 to TRBJ1-2; 8 nucleotides align to TRBD1. Germline V lookup: CDR1 MDHEN, CDR2 SYDVKM. This CDR3 spans 13 amino acids. V was clipped by 7 bases and J by 4 bases; unmatched bases: 5. The CDR3 spells CASTTDRGYGYTF. CDR3 coding DNA: TGTGCCAGCACCACAGACAGGGGCTATGGCTACACCTTC.